Sequencing of this T cell receptor beta chain was carried out in a study of blood T cells in healthy people across ages (dated by TCRdb to about 2015). About the investigation overall: Template switching captured roughly one uniquely barcoded TCR beta cDNA molecule per two T cells in model experiments. To avoid experimental bias, donors of different ages were spread randomly across the sequencing lanes. The study analyzed two additional independent replicas of 1 million unique cDNA reads from the same blood draw for two donors, one aged 18 to 30 and one aged 80 or older. Age-related changes in TCR beta repertoire diversity were measured in the study by deep sequencing normalized with unique cDNA molecular identifiers. The donors were split into four age groups: young (average around 16 years), middle-aged (39), aged (62) and long-lived (over 75). Overall study outcomes, separate from this receptor: Compared with the aged group, the long-lived group had more naive CD4+ T cells, fewer expanded clones and increased TCR diversity, suggesting age selection. Estimates of total diversity based on one million sequenced T cells were considered lower bounds and underestimates. There was a strong correlation between observed TCR beta diversity and the percentage of naive T cells measured by flow cytometry. As age increased, observed TCR beta diversity per million T cells dropped in a roughly linear way, and a significant reduction was already evident by age 40. Donor CMV infection status was unknown, potentially confounding age-related changes in expanded clonotypes. Because profiling used bulk unsorted PBMCs, naive and antigen-experienced compartments could not be compared conclusively.

As concerns this clonotype: Its binding antigen is unknown. No much larger clone exists at a distance of one base, and base qualities are not known.

The donors were roughly 39 Caucasian individuals from Russia, aged about 6 to 95 years, who were systemically healthy. Around 10 milliliters of peripheral blood were drawn from each donor into EDTA-treated Vacutainer tubes. Ficoll-Paque density-gradient centrifugation was used to isolate PBMCs, with at least 6 million per sample. Total RNA was extracted from PBMCs with Trizol reagent, with at least 6 micrograms obtained per sample. The percentages of naive CD45RAhigh/CD27high T cells were determined by flow cytometry on a PBMC aliquot from every donor. The germline V gene encodes CDR1 MNHEY and CDR2 SVGAGI. From the cysteine through the phenylalanine, the CDR3 covers 14 amino acids. Just the 42-base CDR3 DNA is kept, in frame starting at base 1. V and J are truncated by 6 bases and 3 bases respectively, leaving an intervening sequence of 14 bases. Library preparation used 5' RACE. Sequencer: Illumina HiSeq 2500. The second PCR ran for roughly 7 to 11 cycles and used a J-beta primer mix along with a sample-barcoded 5' primer. A template-switch 5' adaptor carrying 12 random nucleotides introduced a unique molecular identifier onto each TCR beta cDNA molecule. Each sample yielded at least 3 million CDR3-containing paired-end reads. First-strand cDNA synthesis was performed from all RNA using the Mint cDNA synthesis kit, with priming by a TRBC-specific oligonucleotide. Following uracil-DNA glycosylase treatment, a first 18-cycle PCR with universal primers M1SS and BC2_uni_R was performed on all cDNA. Concerning the study's data processing: For normalization, 1 million high-quality reads, each with a distinct molecular identifier, were randomly selected from each sample. Instead of being binned into consensus sequences, reads with shared molecular identifiers were discarded. CDR3 identification, clonotype clustering and error correction used MiTCR with a Q25 quality threshold and the strictest error-elimination algorithm. Lower-bound total TCR beta diversity was estimated with a nonparametric unseen species model using Euler transformation. TCRdb reprocessing: public reads trimmed at Q25 with fastp, clones called with MiXCR, in-frame beta chains kept. One record per CDR3 amino acid sequence lists the most common genes and DNA. None of the V and J calls come from the authors' own analysis; TCRdb made them. The sample table lists 650,000 to 800,000 distinct CDR3 sequences, under 45% of them with a count of one. In total, the top ten clones hold about 21% of the sample.

The rearranged chain carries TRBV6-5 and TRBJ1-2, with the D gene uncertain. The origin of this receptor is a man aged 60-69 years in good health. Specimen: blood. The nucleotide sequence is given as TGTGCCAGCAGCATTGGGTCGGCCTACTATGGCTACACCTTC. It translates to CASSIGSAYYGYTF.